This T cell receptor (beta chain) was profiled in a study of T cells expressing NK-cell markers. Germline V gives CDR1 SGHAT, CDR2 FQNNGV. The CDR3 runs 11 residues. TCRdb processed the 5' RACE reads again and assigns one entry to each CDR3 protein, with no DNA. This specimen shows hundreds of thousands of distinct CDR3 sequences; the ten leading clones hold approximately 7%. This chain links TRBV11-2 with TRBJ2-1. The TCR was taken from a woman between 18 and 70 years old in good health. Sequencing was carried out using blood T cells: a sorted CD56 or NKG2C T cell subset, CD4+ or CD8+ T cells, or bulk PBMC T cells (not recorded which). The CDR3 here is CASSGVHEQFF.